The text below deals with one TCR beta chain. Method: immunoSEQ multiplex PCR; TCRdb's copy keeps in-frame clones and lacks some. The table includes 65,000 to 75,000 clones, over 70% detected once. This specimen belongs to a study of blood T cell repertoires in COVID-19. Trimming took off 0 bases at V and 9 bases at J, with 13 bases between the two ends. CDR3 length: 15 residues. CDR1 SGHRS and CDR2 YFSETQ come from the germline V gene. The rearrangement links TRBV5-1 to TRBJ1-6; D is unclear. What was sequenced was peripheral blood. This TCR came from a man between 65 and 85 years old with acute or convalescent COVID-19. DNA of the CDR3: TGCGCCAGCAGCTTGGGGCAGACTGCGGGTTCACCCCTCCACTTT. Translation gives CASSLGQTAGSPLHF.